This T cell receptor (beta chain) was identified in a study of cytomegalovirus exposure and HLA in healthy donors. Study conclusions and caveats: Analysis was carried out at a later point, and it linked a missense DCLRE1C variant to TCR beta V- and J-gene trimming. According to reports, the classifier identified cytomegalovirus status with high specificity and sensitivity.

Trimming took 4 bases from V and 5 from J; bases not matched to a gene: 5. Germline CDR1 MDHEN, CDR2 SYDVKM. This CDR3 region has 14 residues. Points on this clone: Antigen unknown.

13 Jbeta primers and 60 Vbeta primers were used for the PCR. This table comes from immunoSEQ multiplex PCR, and its TCRdb copy is limited to in-frame clones, with some not included. The sample contains 160,000 or so clones, 80% of which appear only once. What was sequenced was PBMCs. This receptor was obtained from a woman aged 45-60 years in good health and CMV-seronegative. The chain joins TRBV28 to TRBJ2-5, with 9 bases matching TRBD1. CDR3 in DNA: TGTGCCAGCAGTTACAGGGGGCGGGAGGAGACCCAGTACTTC. This codes for CASSYRGREETQYF. Full variable domain (outside the CDR3, taken from reference TRBV28 and TRBJ2-5): DVKVTQSSRYLVKRTGEKVFLECVQDMDHENMFWYRQDPGLGLRLIYFSYDVKMKEKGDIPEGYSVSREKKERFSLILESASTNQTSMYLCASSYRGREETQYFGPGTRLLVL.